The 27 T cell receptor beta chains given below trace back to one sample, sequenced in a study of blood T cell repertoires in COVID-19. Measured with immunoSEQ multiplex PCR; TCRdb has only the in-frame clones, and not every one. This repertoire shows about 240,000 clones, 70% to 90% found once; its top ten account for around 3.3%. Sample: PBMCs or T cells enriched from blood (not recorded which). The receptors were gathered from a woman between 40 and 50 years old with acute COVID-19.

This chain joins TRBV12-5 and TRBJ2-7, with a weak D call TRBD2 (5 bases). Germline V lookup: CDR1 LGHNT, CDR2 FRNRAP. The V end lost 5 bases, the J end lost 4 bases, and 15 bases lay between the germline ends. The CDR3 loop spans 14 amino acids. The CDR3 DNA reads TGTGCTAGTGGTCCGCCGGGGTGGAGGTACGAGCAGTACTTC. This sequence encodes CASGPPGWRYEQYF.

Notes on this clone: Other nucleotide sequences from this sample produce the same CDR3. The chain uses TRBV5-1 and TRBJ2-7; 7 bases map to TRBD1. Germline V lookup: CDR1 SGHRS, CDR2 YFSETQ. Unmatched junction bases numbered 3, after V lost 4 bases and J lost 5 bases. The CDR3 extends over 12 amino acids. The CDR3 coding sequence is TGCGCCAGCAGCCTCGGGACAGACGAGCAGTACTTC. It is translated as CASSLGTDEQYF.

The chain couples TRBV19 to TRBJ1-2, with a possible D match to TRBD1 (6 bases). The CDR3 contains 16 residues. From germline, CDR1 is LNHDA and CDR2 SQIVND (reference sequence). The V end was cut by 3 bases, the J end by 1 base, with 15 bases between. For the CDR3, the DNA is TGTGCCAGTAGTATGGTACTACAACAGGGTAACTATGGCTACACCTTC. This encodes CASSMVLQQGNYGYTF. Variable domain in full (rest from reference TRBV19 and TRBJ1-2): DGGITQSPKYLFRKEGQNVTLSCEQNLNHDAMYWYRQDPGQGLRLIYYSQIVNDFQKGDIAEGYSVSREKKESFPLTVTSAQKNPTAFYLCASSMVLQQGNYGYTFGSGTRLTVV.

V is TRBV25-1 and J is TRBJ2-3; perhaps TRBD2 as D (7 bases). Trimming pared 5 bases from V and 4 bases from J, leaving 25 bases between. This CDR3 spans 18 amino acids. Germline V gene sequence: CDR1 MGHDK, CDR2 SYGVNS. In DNA form, the CDR3 reads TGTGCCAGCAGTCCTGAAGGTCGGCGGGGGCAGAGTGCAGATACGCAGTATTTT. This codes for CASSPEGRRGQSADTQYF.

The chain employs TRBV24-1 and TRBJ2-2; D ambiguous. This CDR3 region has 14 residues. Germline CDR1 KGHDR, CDR2 SFDVKD. V lost 1 base, J lost 7 bases, and 9 bases lay in between. Here the CDR3 DNA reads TGTGCCACCAGTGATTTCCACTCGGGCGGGGAGCTGTTTTTT. Its protein product is CATSDFHSGGELFF.

The CDR3 region is CASSEVPGTGGSTDTQYF. The CDR3 bases are TGTGCCAGCAGTGAAGTCCCTGGGACAGGGGGGAGCACAGATACGCAGTATTTT. This chain links TRBV6-1 with TRBJ2-3; TRBD1 agrees at 11 bases. CDR1 and CDR2 (germline): MNHNS, SASEGT. The trim removed 1 base at V and 0 bases at J, leaving 6 bases unmatched. This CDR3 comprises 18 residues.

The chain recombines TRBV7-3 with TRBJ2-3, with 12 positions matching TRBD2. The V and J ends lost 4 bases and 3 bases, in that order; junction bases with no gene match: 8. The CDR3 sequence is 17 residues long. The germline V gene encodes CDR1 SGHTA and CDR2 FQGTGA. CDR3 DNA: TGTGCCAGCAGCTCCTCCCAAGGGACTAGCGGGACAGATACGCAGTATTTT. It yields the protein CASSSSQGTSGTDTQYF.

V and J are TRBV7-2 and TRBJ1-1; TRBD1 matches 7 bases. CDR3 length: 16 residues. In germline, CDR1 is SGHTA, CDR2 FQGNSA. The V and J ends lost 1 base and 4 bases, in that order; junction bases with no gene match: 9. The CDR3 sequence is CASSLVLGQRTTEAFF. The CDR3 nucleotides read TGTGCCAGCAGCTTAGTCCTGGGACAGAGGACCACTGAAGCTTTCTTT.

J is TRBJ1-6 and V is TRBV6-4, with a possible D match to TRBD1 (6 bases). V was clipped by 0 bases and J by 13 bases, with 16 bases between them. CDR3 length equals 15 residues. CDR1 and CDR2 from the germline V gene are MRHNA and SNTAGT. CDR3 sequence: CASSDSSQGSGPLHF. The CDR3 DNA reads TGTGCCAGCAGTGACTCGAGTCAGGGGAGTGGGCCCCTCCACTTT.

This chain joins TRBV7-2 and TRBJ2-1; a weak D match, TRBD2 (6 bases). The ends were cut back, 5 bases at V and 7 bases at J, with 15 bases in the middle. The length of the CDR3 is 14 residues. Looked up from germline, CDR1 is SGHTA and CDR2 is FQGNSA. CDR3 sequence (DNA): TGTGCCAGCAGCCCGGACCCGGGGAGGAATGAGCAGTTCTTC. This translates into CASSPDPGRNEQFF.

The chain has TRBV29-1 and TRBJ2-5; 14 bases line up with TRBD2. The CDR3 covers 17 residues. Germline V lookup: CDR1 SQVTM, CDR2 ANQGSEA. The V gene end was trimmed by 6 bases and the J gene end by 5 bases; junction bases not matched to a gene: 14. The CDR3 DNA is TGCAGCGTATCCTACTCCGGGACTAGCGGGAGTTTGGAGACCCAGTACTTC. Translating it yields CSVSYSGTSGSLETQYF.

The chain joins TRBV12-3 or TRBV12-4 to TRBJ2-1; a possible D gene is TRBD1 (5 bases). This CDR3 contains 12 residues. V lost 5 bases and J lost 8, with 10 bases in between. This CDR3 is CASSKQGYEQFF. CDR3 coding DNA: TGTGCCAGCAGTAAGCAGGGCTATGAGCAGTTCTTC.

This clone has a single count. The chain joins TRBV5-1 to TRBJ2-1; 14 bases align to TRBD2. The CDR3 spans 18 residues. Germline lookup yields CDR1 SGHRS and CDR2 YFSETQ. J gave up 0 bases and V 3 bases, and 5 bases lay outside the gene matches. CDR3: CASSSTSGRAGSYNEQFF. CDR3 bases: TGCGCCAGCAGCTCGACTAGCGGGAGGGCGGGCTCCTACAATGAGCAGTTCTTC.

CDR3 protein: CASSYGGVGDGYTF. The CDR3 DNA is TGTGCCAGCAGTTACGGGGGCGTGGGTGATGGCTACACCTTC. The V call is TRBV6-5, the J call TRBJ1-2; D perhaps matches TRBD1 (6 bases). Germline CDR1 and CDR2: MNHEY and SVGAGI. The CDR3 extends over 14 amino acids. Between the trimmed V and J ends, which lost 2 bases and 6 bases, there was a span of 13 bases.

This clone has only a few counts. This rearrangement joins TRBV23-1 to TRBJ2-7; no clear D. TRBV23-1 is designated an ORF whose function remains uncertain. V shed 3 bases and J shed 3 bases, with 6 bases lying between them. The CDR3 loop spans 12 amino acids. The CDR3 loop reads CASSHVLYEQYF. The CDR3 nucleotides are TGCGCCAGCAGTCATGTTCTCTACGAGCAGTACTTC.

The V call is TRBV5-6, the J call TRBJ1-1, with no clear D. Germline V gene lookup returns CDR1 SGHDT and CDR2 YYEEEE. Between the trimmed V and J ends, which lost 0 bases and 0 bases, there was a span of 9 bases. The CDR3 loop spans 15 amino acids. CDR3: CASSLAGIMNTEAFF. CDR3 in DNA: TGTGCCAGCAGCTTGGCGGGGATTATGAACACTGAAGCTTTCTTT.

The chain couples TRBV7-6 to TRBJ2-7, with 10 bases matching TRBD2. The germline V gene has CDR1 SGHVS and CDR2 FNYEAQ. Trimming took 1 base from V and 3 from J; bases not matched to a gene: 3. The CDR3 loop spans 15 amino acids. The CDR3 DNA reads as TGTGCCAGCAGCTTAGGTTCTAGCGGGGGCTACGAGCAGTACTTC. Translating it yields CASSLGSSGGYEQYF.

Only one count was recorded for this clone. The chain combines TRBV6-5 with TRBJ1-4, with D possibly TRBD1 on 5 matching bases. The CDR3 is 13 residues long. CDR1 is MNHEY and CDR2 is SVGAGI in the germline V gene. V was pared by 6 bases and J by 7 bases, with 12 bases between. The CDR3 DNA reads TGTGCCAGCAGCCGGGGGGGAGGTGAAAAACTGTTTTTT. Translation gives CASSRGGGEKLFF.

J is TRBJ1-1 and V is TRBV6-1; tentatively, D is TRBD1 (5 bases). The CDR3 length is 15 residues. From germline, CDR1 is MNHNS and CDR2 SASEGT. V was cut by 2 bases and J by 2 bases, with 12 bases left in between. The CDR3 bases are TGTGCCAGCAGTGAACTCGCGGGGGAAAACACTGAAGCTTTCTTT. This translates into CASSELAGENTEAFF.

The V and J genes are TRBV7-2 and TRBJ2-3; 8 bases match TRBD1. The CDR3 sequence is 15 residues long. Looked up from germline, CDR1 is SGHTA and CDR2 is FQGNSA. J lost 4 bases, V lost 2 bases, and 5 bases had no gene match. The CDR3 region has the DNA TGTGCCAGCAGCTTAATGGGACAGGCTTCAGATACGCAGTATTTT. The encoded protein is CASSLMGQASDTQYF.

The rearrangement links TRBV9 to TRBJ1-2, with unresolved D. The CDR3 contains 15 residues. The ends were cut back, 0 bases at V and 0 bases at J, with 9 bases in the middle. Per germline, CDR1 SGDLS and CDR2 YYNGEE. The CDR3 sequence: CASSVAPNSNYGYTF. CDR3 coding DNA: TGTGCCAGCAGCGTAGCCCCTAATTCTAACTATGGCTACACCTTC.

The V and J genes are TRBV30 and TRBJ1-5; a weak D match, TRBD1 (6 bases). Trimming shortened V by 0 bases and J by 5 bases, and 8 bases separated the two germline ends. Germline V gene lookup returns CDR1 GTSNPN and CDR2 SVGIG (reference sequence). This CDR3 comprises 13 residues. CDR3 in amino acids: CAWSVQGDQPQHF. CDR3 sequence (DNA): TGTGCCTGGAGTGTACAGGGAGATCAGCCCCAGCATTTT.

This chain links TRBV4-1 with TRBJ2-3; TRBD2 agrees at 7 bases. Germline V lookup: CDR1 MGHRA, CDR2 YSYEKL. This CDR3 has 15 amino acids. Trimming removed 4 bases from V and 4 bases from J; junction bases left unmatched: 8. Written as DNA, the CDR3 is TGCGCCAGCAGCCGACTAGCATTTGGCGCAGATACGCAGTATTTT. It specifies CASSRLAFGADTQYF.

The chain combines TRBV27 with TRBJ2-7; 7 bases are a match to TRBD1. After removal of 0 bases from V and 6 bases from J, the junction contained 17 bases not matched to a gene. CDR1 and CDR2 (germline): MNHEY, SMNVEV (reference sequence). The CDR3 contains 18 residues. The DNA of the CDR3 is TGTGCCAGCAGTTTATCTCCCCCCAGGGGTACAGGGGCGTCCGAGCAGTACTTC. Translating gives CASSLSPPRGTGASEQYF.

The chain links TRBV2 to TRBJ1-4; tentatively, D is TRBD1 (6 bases). The V gene lost 4 bases and the J gene lost 0 bases, with 12 bases spanning the gap. Germline V CDR1 and CDR2: SNHLY, FYNNEI. This CDR3 contains 16 residues. Written as DNA, the CDR3 is TGTGCCAGCAGTGTGACAGGACCCGCAACTAATGAAAAACTGTTTTTT. It encodes CASSVTGPATNEKLFF.

This rearrangement joins TRBV7-9 to TRBJ2-4, with 7 bases lining up with TRBD2. In germline, CDR1 is SEHNR, CDR2 FQNEAQ (reference sequence). This CDR3 spans 14 amino acids. Trimming cost V 5 bases and J 8 bases; bases outside gene matches: 9. The CDR3 nucleotides read TGTGCCAGCAGCCCATCCGGGAGGTCGGACATTCAGTACTTC. The encoded protein is CASSPSGRSDIQYF.

The V and J genes are TRBV18 and TRBJ2-3; D is possibly TRBD1 (5 bases). Between the trimmed V and J ends, which lost 3 bases and 4 bases, there was a span of 11 bases. Germline CDR1 and CDR2: KGHSH and LQKENI. The CDR3 sequence is 14 residues long. The CDR3: CASSPSGSPDTQYF. The CDR3 DNA reads TGTGCCAGCTCACCTTCAGGGTCCCCAGATACGCAGTATTTT.